The 3 T cell receptor beta chains below all came from one sample that was sequenced in a study of blood T cells in healthy people across ages. A second PCR of about 6 to 12 cycles used a sample-barcoded 5' primer and a J-beta primer mix. One entry per CDR3 protein, called by TCRdb with MiXCR from the 5' RACE reads. The table lists roughly 1.9 million distinct CDR3 sequences, roughly two fifths of them singletons. The sample was blood. These receptor sequences come from a human donor in good health.

This clonotype showed up just a few times. V gene TRBV28 combines with J gene TRBJ1-2; D is perhaps TRBD1 (6 bases). V lost 3 bases and J 5 bases, leaving 16 bases between the germline ends. The CDR3 runs to 15 residues. Germline CDR1 is MDHEN and CDR2 is SYDVKM. The CDR3 region is CASSFQTGGWYGYTF. The CDR3 DNA follows: TGTGCCAGCAGTTTCCAGACAGGAGGATGGTATGGCTACACCTTC.

V gene TRBV9 combines with J gene TRBJ2-1; 9 nucleotides align to TRBD1. Germline loops: CDR1 SGDLS, CDR2 YYNGEE. After removal of 4 bases from V and 7 bases from J, the junction contained 12 bases not matched to a gene. The CDR3 is 16 amino acids. CDR3 amino acids: CASSKPRDRVTNEQFF. The CDR3 region has the DNA TGTGCCAGCAGCAAACCTCGGGACAGGGTAACAAATGAGCAGTTCTTC.

This clonotype was detected a few times. This rearrangement joins TRBV9 to TRBJ2-3; D may be TRBD1 (6 bases). V lost 3 bases, J lost 0 bases, and 11 bases lay in between. Germline loops: CDR1 SGDLS, CDR2 YYNGEE. The CDR3 totals 15 residues. CDR3 nucleotide sequence: TGTGCCAGCAGCGAGGACAGACCTAGCACAGATACGCAGTATTTT. Amino acid sequence: CASSEDRPSTDTQYF. Full variable domain (missing parts from reference TRBV9 and TRBJ2-3): DSGVTQTPKHLITATGQRVTLRCSPRSGDLSVYWYQQSLDQGLQFLIQYYNGEERAKGNILERFSAQQFPDLHSELNLSSLELGDSALYFCASSEDRPSTDTQYFGPGTRLTVL.